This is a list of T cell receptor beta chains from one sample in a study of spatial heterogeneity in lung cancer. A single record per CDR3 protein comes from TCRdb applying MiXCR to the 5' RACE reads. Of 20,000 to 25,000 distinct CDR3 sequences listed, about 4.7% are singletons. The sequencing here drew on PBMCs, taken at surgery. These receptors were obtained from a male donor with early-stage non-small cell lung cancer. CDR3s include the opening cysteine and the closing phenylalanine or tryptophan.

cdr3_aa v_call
CASSLEIWLAGGQFF TRBV7-2
CASSVTGVVTGELFF TRBV11-2
CATSFTGTPYYEQYF TRBV28
CASSQGVGGYEQYF TRBV3-1
CASSLRAESEAFF TRBV6-2/TRBV6-3
CSVGDSRNTEAFF TRBV29-1
CATSDDMKTQYF TRBV24-1
CATSDFGGQGETQYF TRBV24-1
CSARDEGDGYTF TRBV20-1
CASSSQGQGNYGYTF TRBV12-3/TRBV12-4
CASSPPGNTEAFF TRBV13
CSIGNRGLNEKLFF TRBV29-1
CSAREGGSYEQYF TRBV20-1
CASRGRGLTNYGYTF TRBV28
CAWSLERYGYTF TRBV30
CASRLTSTDTQYF TRBV2
CASTRQPDPTNEQFF TRBV6-1
CASSLEIGDTEAFF TRBV11-2
CASSFTSSYNEQFF TRBV5-1
CASSPMDSHNEQFF TRBV9
CASSGLEVNEQFF TRBV5-1
CASSGQGGYEQYF TRBV2
CASSPPVYNEQFF TRBV18
CASSQVPGLAANEQFF TRBV3-1
CASSPTSGGETQYF TRBV18
CASSDGTSGRGSDTQYF TRBV7-8
CASSIEGDEQYF TRBV27
CASSSLPGQGLMNTEAFF TRBV19
CASSPEDPEGLVEQYF TRBV18
CASSVDGDSGETQFF TRBV9
CSAREGTANEKLFF TRBV20-1